The clone carrying this TCR beta chain was detected once. The CDR3 contains 13 residues. Deletions cut 2 bases from V and 3 bases from J, with 7 bases between. The germline V gene has CDR1 SGHTA and CDR2 FQGNSA. The sample is drawn from a study of blood T cell repertoires in COVID-19. Authors' analysis steps: Reference gene primer amplification in the assay estimated nucleated cell counts. Sequencing used immunoSEQ multiplex PCR; TCRdb keeps in-frame clones, though not all of them. V, J and clone size derive from that table, while D and trimming were established from the DNA sequence. Among under 50,000 clones, 75% to 90% were seen once, and the ten largest hold roughly 50%.

The TCR sequence derives from a man aged 65-85 years with acute or convalescent COVID-19. The chain uses TRBV7-2 and TRBJ1-2; D is perhaps TRBD1 (5 bases). Sample: peripheral blood. The CDR3: CASSLTGHYGYTF. The CDR3 DNA reads TGTGCCAGCAGCTTAACAGGCCACTATGGCTACACCTTC.